The subject of this entry is one T cell receptor (beta chain). This clone was seen a few times. No cognate antigen has been identified for it. Base-call qualities are not available, and no considerably larger clone is one nucleotide away. This sample was taken from a study of PD-1 blockade in mismatch repair-deficient tumors (dated by TCRdb to about 2017). Regarding the complete study: Between late 2013 and September 2016, the trial enrolled around 91 consecutive patients with approximately 13 mismatch repair-deficient cancer types, every one of whom had been previously treated and was progressing. Deep sequencing of TCR CDR3 regions was used to track tumor-associated T cell clones in peripheral blood of patients responding to PD-1 blockade.

The junction shows trimming of 6 bases on V and 4 bases on J, and the gene matches do not reach 8 bases of it. Spanning cysteine to phenylalanine, the CDR3 consists of 14 amino acids. The DNA shown is the 42-base CDR3, in frame from base 1. CDR1 MNHNS and CDR2 SASEGT were looked up in the germline V gene. Overall study results and their limits: Clones residing in the tumor, which were often undetectable in blood before treatment, expanded quickly after pembrolizumab and then contracted, generally before radiologic responses.

Preparation of the library involved the immunoSEQ multiplex PCR assay. The table comes from immuneACCESS by way of TCRdb, which keeps in-frame sequences with V and J called. Part of the clones is missing from these tables; in studies checked, under half for an unresolved V gene and the rest for unknown reasons. Counted in this sample were tens of thousands of clones; about 84% of them appeared once. The ten largest clones take up approximately 2.7% of the sample. The sample's time point label, in plain terms: peripheral blood 12 weeks after first pembrolizumab dose. Mismatch repair deficiency was established in every enrolled patient by polymerase chain reaction or immunohistochemistry. Three patients who responded to pembrolizumab therapy underwent TCR sequencing. In the phase II trial, pembrolizumab PD-1 blockade was tested prospectively in advanced mismatch repair-deficient cancers, no matter which tissue of origin the cancers came from. Peripheral blood T cell samples were collected serially, before PD-1 blockade began and at several time points afterward. Blood sampling times were expressed in weeks after the first pembrolizumab dose.

The V and J segments used are TRBV6-1 and TRBJ1-2; 7 bases in the junction line up with TRBD1. The sequence derives from an adult with mismatch repair-deficient cancer. The material sequenced was peripheral blood, taken 12 weeks after starting pembrolizumab. The CDR3 protein sequence reads: CASRGPGQTYGYTF. The bases are TGTGCCAGCAGGGGTCCGGGACAGACCTATGGCTACACCTTC.